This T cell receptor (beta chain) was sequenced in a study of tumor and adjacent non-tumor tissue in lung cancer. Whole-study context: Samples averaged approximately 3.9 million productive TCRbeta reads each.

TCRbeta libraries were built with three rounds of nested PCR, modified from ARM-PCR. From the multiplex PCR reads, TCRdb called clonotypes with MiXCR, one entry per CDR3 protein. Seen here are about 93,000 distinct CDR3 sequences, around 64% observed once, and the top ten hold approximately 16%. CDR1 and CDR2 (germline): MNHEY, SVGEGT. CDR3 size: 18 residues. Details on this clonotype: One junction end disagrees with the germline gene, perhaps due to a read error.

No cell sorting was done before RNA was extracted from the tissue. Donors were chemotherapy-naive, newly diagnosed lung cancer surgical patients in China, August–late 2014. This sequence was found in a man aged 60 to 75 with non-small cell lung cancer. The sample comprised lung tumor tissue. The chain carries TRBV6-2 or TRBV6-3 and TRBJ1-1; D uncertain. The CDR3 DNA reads TGTGCCAGCAGTTACTCGAAGAGTCGGAGATGGCTGAACACAGAAGCTTTCTTT. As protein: CASSYSKSRRWLNTEAFF.